These T cell receptor beta chains were read from a single sample in a study of radiotherapy plus CTLA-4 blockade in lung cancer. Generated by immunoSEQ multiplex PCR, the TCRdb table keeps only in-frame clones and is missing some. The sample has some 40,000 clones, roughly 73% seen once. The starting material was peripheral blood, obtained from a patient treated with radiotherapy plus ipilimumab. The receptors here all came from a human donor with non-small cell lung cancer that progressed on radiotherapy plus ipilimumab. CDR3s include the opening cysteine and the closing phenylalanine or tryptophan. A D gene is named only where the DNA matches it firmly. Size is stated for part of the rows, as once, few or many counts, or as a class when the clone is expanded.

TRBV2	-	-	TRBJ1-6	CASSVDSRNSPLHF	TGTGCCAGCAGTGTGGACAGTCGGAATTCACCCCTCCACTTT
TRBV7-3	-	-	TRBJ2-2	CASSGATTGELFF	TGTGCCAGCTCGGGAGCGACCACCGGGGAGCTGTTTTTT
TRBV6-5	few	-	TRBJ2-3	CASSSLGRGYTDTQYF	TGTGCCAGCAGTTCTCTAGGGAGAGGATACACAGATACGCAGTATTTT
TRBV9	-	TRBD2	TRBJ2-6	CASSVGPAGGSGANVLTF	TGTGCCAGCAGCGTAGGGCCAGCGGGAGGCTCTGGGGCCAACGTCCTGACTTTC
TRBV5-6	-	-	TRBJ1-1	CASSLAQTEAFF	TGTGCCAGCAGCTTGGCACAGACCGAAGCTTTCTTT
TRBV25-1	once	TRBD1	TRBJ1-2	CASSDHGQGSGYTF	TGTGCCAGCAGTGACCATGGACAGGGCTCTGGCTACACCTTC
TRBV29-1	few	TRBD1	TRBJ1-1	CSVEAGGLPNIPNTEAFF	TGCAGCGTTGAAGCAGGGGGCCTACCCAACATACCGAACACTGAAGCTTTCTTT
TRBV11-3	-	TRBD1	TRBJ1-1	CASSPGGGTRDTEAFF	TGTGCCAGCAGCCCTGGAGGGGGCACAAGGGACACTGAAGCTTTCTTT
TRBV20-1	-	-	TRBJ1-1	CSARRGREAFF	TGCAGTGCTAGAAGGGGCAGGGAAGCTTTCTTT
TRBV6-5	-	TRBD1	TRBJ1-1	CASSRDRGGHTEAFF	TGTGCCAGCAGTCGGGACAGGGGTGGGCACACTGAAGCTTTCTTT
TRBV2	-	-	TRBJ1-1	CASSEAGALTEAFF	TGTGCCAGCAGTGAAGCTGGGGCACTAACTGAAGCTTTCTTT
TRBV6-5	-	-	TRBJ1-3	CASTGRQGTIYF	TGTGCCAGCACTGGGCGGCAGGGCACCATATATTTT
TRBV19	once	-	TRBJ1-1	CASSIGSQGNTEAFF	TGTGCCAGTAGTATAGGGTCACAGGGGAACACTGAAGCTTTCTTT
TRBV19	few	TRBD2	TRBJ2-3	CASSIEGHGGADTQYF	TGTGCCAGTAGTATAGAGGGACACGGGGGGGCAGATACGCAGTATTTT
TRBV19	-	TRBD2	TRBJ2-3	CASSIVSSGYTDTQYF	TGTGCCAGTAGTATAGTGTCTAGCGGATACACAGATACGCAGTATTTT
TRBV9	-	-	TRBJ1-5	CASCRAPQHF	TGTGCCAGCTGCAGGGCACCCCAGCATTTT